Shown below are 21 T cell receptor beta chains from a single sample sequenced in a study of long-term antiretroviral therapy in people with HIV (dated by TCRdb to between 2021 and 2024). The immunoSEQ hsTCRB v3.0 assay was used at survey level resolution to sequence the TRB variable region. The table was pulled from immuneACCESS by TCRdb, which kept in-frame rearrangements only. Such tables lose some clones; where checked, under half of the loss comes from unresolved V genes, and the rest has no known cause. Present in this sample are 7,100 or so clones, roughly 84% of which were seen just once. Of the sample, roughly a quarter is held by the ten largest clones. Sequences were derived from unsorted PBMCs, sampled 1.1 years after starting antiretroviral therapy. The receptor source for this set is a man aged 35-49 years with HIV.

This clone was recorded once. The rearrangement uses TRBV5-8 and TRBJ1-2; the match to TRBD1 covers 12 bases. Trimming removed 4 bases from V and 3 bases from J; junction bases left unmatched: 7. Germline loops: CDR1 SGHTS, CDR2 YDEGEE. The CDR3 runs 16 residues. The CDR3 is CASSARDRGPYYGYTF. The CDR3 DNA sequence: TGTGCCAGCAGCGCCCGGGACAGGGGGCCCTACTATGGCTACACCTTC.

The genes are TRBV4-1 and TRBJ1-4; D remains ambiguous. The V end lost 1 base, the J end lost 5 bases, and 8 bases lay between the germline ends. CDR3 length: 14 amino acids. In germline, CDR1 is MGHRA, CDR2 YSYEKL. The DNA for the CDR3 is TGCGCCAGCAGCCAAGCCGGAGGGAATGAAAAACTGTTTTTT. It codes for CASSQAGGNEKLFF.

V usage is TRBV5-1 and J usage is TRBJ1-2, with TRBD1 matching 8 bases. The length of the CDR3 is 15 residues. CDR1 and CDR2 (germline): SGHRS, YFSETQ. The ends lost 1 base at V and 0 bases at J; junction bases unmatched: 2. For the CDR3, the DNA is TGCGCCAGCAGCTTGCTGGGACAGGCTAACTATGGCTACACCTTC. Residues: CASSLLGQANYGYTF.

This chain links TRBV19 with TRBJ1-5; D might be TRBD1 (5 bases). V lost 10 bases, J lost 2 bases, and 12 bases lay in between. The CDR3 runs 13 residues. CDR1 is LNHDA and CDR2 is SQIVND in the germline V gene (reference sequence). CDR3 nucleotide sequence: TGTGCCACCTCGGGACTTGGCAATCAGCCCCAGCATTTT. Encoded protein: CATSGLGNQPQHF. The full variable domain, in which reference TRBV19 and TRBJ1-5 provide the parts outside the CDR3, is DGGITQSPKYLFRKEGQNVTLSCEQNLNHDAMYWYRQDPGQGLRLIYYSQIVNDFQKGDIAEGYSVSREKKESFPLTVTSAQKNPTAFYLCATSGLGNQPQHFGDGTRLSIL.

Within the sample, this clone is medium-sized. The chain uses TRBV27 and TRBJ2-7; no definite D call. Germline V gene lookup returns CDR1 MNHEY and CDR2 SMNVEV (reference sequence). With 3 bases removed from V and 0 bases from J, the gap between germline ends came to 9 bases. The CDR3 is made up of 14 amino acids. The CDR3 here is CASSFGKSSYEQYF. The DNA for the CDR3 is TGTGCCAGCAGTTTCGGCAAGAGCTCCTACGAGCAGTACTTC.

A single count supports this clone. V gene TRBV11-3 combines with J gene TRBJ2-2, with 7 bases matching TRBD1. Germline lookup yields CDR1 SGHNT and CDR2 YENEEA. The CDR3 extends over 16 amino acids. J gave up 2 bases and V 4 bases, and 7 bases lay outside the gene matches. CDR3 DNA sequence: TGTGCCAGCAGCTCCAGGGGACAGCCCAACACCGGGGAGCTGTTTTTT. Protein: CASSSRGQPNTGELFF.

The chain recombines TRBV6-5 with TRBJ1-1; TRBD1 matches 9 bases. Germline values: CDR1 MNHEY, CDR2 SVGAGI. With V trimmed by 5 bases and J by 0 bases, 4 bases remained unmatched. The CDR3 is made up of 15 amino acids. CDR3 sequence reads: CASSPDRGMNTEAFF. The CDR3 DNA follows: TGTGCCAGCAGTCCGGACAGGGGAATGAACACTGAAGCTTTCTTT.

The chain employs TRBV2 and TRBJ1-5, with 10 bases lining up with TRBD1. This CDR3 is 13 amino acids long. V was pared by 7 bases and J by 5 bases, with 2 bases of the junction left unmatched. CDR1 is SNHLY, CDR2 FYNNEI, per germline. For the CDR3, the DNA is TGTGCCAGCACAGGACAGGGGGATCAGCCCCAGCATTTT. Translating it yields CASTGQGDQPQHF.

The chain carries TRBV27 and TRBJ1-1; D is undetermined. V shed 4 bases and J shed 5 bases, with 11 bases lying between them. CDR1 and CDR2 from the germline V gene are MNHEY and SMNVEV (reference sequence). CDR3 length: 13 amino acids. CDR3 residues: CASSWARGTEAFF. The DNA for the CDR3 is TGTGCCAGCAGTTGGGCCCGGGGAACTGAAGCTTTCTTT.

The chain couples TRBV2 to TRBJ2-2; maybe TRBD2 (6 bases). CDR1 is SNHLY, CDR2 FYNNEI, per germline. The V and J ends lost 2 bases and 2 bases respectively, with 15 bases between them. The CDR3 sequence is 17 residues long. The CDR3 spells CASSEMEAGTNTGELFF. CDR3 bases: TGTGCCAGCAGTGAAATGGAAGCGGGCACTAACACCGGGGAGCTGTTTTTT.

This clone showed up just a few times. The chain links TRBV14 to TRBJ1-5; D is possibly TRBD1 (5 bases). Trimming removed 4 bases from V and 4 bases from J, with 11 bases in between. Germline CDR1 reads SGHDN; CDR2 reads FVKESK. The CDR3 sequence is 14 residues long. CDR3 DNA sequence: TGTGCCAGCAGCCCCACGGGGCTTAATCAGCCCCAGCATTTT. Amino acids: CASSPTGLNQPQHF.

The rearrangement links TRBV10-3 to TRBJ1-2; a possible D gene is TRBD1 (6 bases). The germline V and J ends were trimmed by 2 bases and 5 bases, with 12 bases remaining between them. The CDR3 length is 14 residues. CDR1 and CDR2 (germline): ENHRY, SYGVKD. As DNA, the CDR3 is TGTGCCATCAGTGAGGGGGGCGATCCATATGGCTACACCTTC. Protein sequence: CAISEGGDPYGYTF.

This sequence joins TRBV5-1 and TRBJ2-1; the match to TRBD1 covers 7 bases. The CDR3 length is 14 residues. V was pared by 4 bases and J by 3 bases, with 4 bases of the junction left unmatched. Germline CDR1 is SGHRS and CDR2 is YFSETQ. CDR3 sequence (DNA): TGCGCCAGCAGCGGGACAGAGGGCTACAATGAGCAGTTCTTC. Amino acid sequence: CASSGTEGYNEQFF. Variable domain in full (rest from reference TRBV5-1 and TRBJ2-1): KAGVTQTPRYLIKTRGQQVTLSCSPISGHRSVSWYQQTPGQGLQFLFEYFSETQRNKGNFPGRFSGRQFSNSRSEMNVSTLELGDSALYLCASSGTEGYNEQFFGPGTRLTVL.

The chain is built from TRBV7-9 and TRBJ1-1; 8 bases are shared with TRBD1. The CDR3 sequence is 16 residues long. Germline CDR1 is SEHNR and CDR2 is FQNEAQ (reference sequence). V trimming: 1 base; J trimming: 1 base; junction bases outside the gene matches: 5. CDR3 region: CASSLETGVGNTEAFF. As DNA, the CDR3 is TGTGCCAGCAGCTTAGAGACAGGGGTCGGGAACACTGAAGCTTTCTTT.

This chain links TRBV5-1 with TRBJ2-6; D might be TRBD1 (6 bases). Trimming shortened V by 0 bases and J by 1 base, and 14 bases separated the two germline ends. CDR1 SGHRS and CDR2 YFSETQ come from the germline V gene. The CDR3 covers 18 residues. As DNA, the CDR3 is TGCGCCAGCAGCTTGGCTGGGGGCACGAATTCTGGGGCCAACGTCCTGACTTTC. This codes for CASSLAGGTNSGANVLTF.

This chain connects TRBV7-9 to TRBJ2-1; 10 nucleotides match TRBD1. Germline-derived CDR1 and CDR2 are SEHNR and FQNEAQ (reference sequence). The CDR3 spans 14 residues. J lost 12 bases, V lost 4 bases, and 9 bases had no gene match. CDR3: CASSSIDRGQGQFF. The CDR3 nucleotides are TGTGCCAGCAGCTCAATTGACAGGGGGCAGGGGCAGTTCTTC.

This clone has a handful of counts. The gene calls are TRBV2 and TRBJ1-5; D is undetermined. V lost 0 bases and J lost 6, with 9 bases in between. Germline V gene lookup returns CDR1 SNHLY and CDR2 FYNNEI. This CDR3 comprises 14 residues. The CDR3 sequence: CASSEAQVVQPQHF. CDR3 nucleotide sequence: TGTGCCAGCAGTGAAGCGCAGGTCGTTCAGCCCCAGCATTTT. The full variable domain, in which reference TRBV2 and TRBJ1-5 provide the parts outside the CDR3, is EPEVTQTPSHQVTQMGQEVILRCVPISNHLYFYWYRQILGQKVEFLVSFYNNEISEKSEIFDDQFSVERPDGSNFTLKIRSTKLEDSAMYFCASSEAQVVQPQHFGDGTRLSIL.

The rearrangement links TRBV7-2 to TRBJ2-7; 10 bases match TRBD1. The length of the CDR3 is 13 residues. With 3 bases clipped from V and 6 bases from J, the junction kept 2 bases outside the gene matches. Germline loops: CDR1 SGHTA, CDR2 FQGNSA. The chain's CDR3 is CASSFWTGGEQYF. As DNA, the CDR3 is TGTGCCAGCAGCTTTTGGACAGGGGGCGAGCAGTACTTC.

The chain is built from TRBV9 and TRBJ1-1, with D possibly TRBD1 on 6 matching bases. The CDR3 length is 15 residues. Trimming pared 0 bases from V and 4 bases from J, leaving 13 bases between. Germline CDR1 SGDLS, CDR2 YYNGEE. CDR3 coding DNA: TGTGCCAGCAGCGTAGTGGAAGGGGGTTTCACTGAAGCTTTCTTT. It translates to CASSVVEGGFTEAFF.

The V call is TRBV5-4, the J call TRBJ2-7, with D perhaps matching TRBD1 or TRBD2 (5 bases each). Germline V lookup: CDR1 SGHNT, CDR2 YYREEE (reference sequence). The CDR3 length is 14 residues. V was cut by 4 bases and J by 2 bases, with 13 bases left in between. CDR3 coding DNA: TGTGCCAGCAGCCCGGGACGGGGCGCCTACGAGCAGTACTTC. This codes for CASSPGRGAYEQYF.

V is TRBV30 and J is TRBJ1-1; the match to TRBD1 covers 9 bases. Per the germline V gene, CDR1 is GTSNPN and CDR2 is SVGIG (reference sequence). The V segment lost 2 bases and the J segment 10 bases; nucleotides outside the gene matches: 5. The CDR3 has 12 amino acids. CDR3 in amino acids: CAWSRGQGGAFF. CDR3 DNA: TGTGCCTGGAGTCGGGGACAGGGAGGAGCTTTCTTT.